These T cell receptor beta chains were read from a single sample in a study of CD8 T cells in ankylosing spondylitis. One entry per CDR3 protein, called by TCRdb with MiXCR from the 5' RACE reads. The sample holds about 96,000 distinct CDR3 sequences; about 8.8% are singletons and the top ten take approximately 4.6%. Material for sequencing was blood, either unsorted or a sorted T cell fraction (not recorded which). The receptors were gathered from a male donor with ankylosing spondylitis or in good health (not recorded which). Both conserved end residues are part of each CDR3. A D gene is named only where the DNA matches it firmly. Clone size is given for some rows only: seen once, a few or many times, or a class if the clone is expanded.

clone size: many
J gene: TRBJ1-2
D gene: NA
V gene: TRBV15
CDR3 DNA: TGTGCCACCAGCCCTCAATACCAACCGAGGGAATACGGCTACACCTTC
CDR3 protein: CATSPQYQPREYGYTF

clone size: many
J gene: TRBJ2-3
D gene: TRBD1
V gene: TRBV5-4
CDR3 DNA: TGTGCCAGCAGCTCTGGACAGGGGTCAGATACGCAGTATTTT
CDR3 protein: CASSSGQGSDTQYF

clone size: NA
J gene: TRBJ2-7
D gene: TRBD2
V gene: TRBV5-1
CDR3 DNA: TGCGCCAGCAGCGAAGGACTAGCGACACTCTACGAGCAGTACTTC
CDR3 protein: CASSEGLATLYEQYF

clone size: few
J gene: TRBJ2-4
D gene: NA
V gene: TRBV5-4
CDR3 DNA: TGTGCCAGCACTAAGAGCACAGAACTAGCCAAAAACATTCAGTACTTC
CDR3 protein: CASTKSTELAKNIQYF

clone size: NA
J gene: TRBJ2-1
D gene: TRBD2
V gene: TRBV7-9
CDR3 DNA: TGTGCCAGCAGCTTAGCTCGCGGGGGTGACAATGAGCAGTTCTTC
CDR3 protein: CASSLARGGDNEQFF

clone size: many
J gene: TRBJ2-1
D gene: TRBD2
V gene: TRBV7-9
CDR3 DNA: TGTGCCAGCAGCTCAGCGGGGGGTGAGCAGTTCTTC
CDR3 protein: CASSSAGGEQFF

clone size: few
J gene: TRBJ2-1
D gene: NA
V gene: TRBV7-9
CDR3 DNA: TGTGCCAGCAGCTACACCAGCTCCTACAATGAGCAGTTCTTC
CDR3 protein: CASSYTSSYNEQFF

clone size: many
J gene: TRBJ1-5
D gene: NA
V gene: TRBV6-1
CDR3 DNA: TGTGCCAGCAGTGTCGGACAAATTAGCAATCAGCCCCAGCATTTT
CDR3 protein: CASSVGQISNQPQHF

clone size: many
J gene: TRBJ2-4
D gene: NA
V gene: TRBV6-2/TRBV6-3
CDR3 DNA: TGTGCCAGCAGCCCCTTGGGGGGGGCTAAAAACATTCAGTACTTC
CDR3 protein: CASSPLGGAKNIQYF

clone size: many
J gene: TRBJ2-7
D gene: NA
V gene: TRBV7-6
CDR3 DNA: TGTGCCAGCAGCCCAGGAGCGGCAGGGAGCTACGAGCAGTACTTC
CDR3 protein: CASSPGAAGSYEQYF

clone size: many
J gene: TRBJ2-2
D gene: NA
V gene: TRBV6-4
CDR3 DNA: TGTGCCAGCAGTGACGGAAAGCACACCGGGGAGCTGTTTTTT
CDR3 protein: CASSDGKHTGELFF

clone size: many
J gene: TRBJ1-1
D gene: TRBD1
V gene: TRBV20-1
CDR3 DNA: TGCAGTGCTAGAGGCGGACAGGGGAACACTGAAGCTTTCTTT
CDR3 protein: CSARGGQGNTEAFF

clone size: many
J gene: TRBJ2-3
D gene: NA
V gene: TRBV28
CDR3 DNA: TGTGCCAGCAGTATACAGGGAGATACGCAGTATTTT
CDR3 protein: CASSIQGDTQYF

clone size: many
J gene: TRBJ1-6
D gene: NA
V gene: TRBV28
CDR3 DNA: TGTGCCAGCAGCAATTCAGGGCAGCTCGATTCACCCCTCCACTTT
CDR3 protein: CASSNSGQLDSPLHF

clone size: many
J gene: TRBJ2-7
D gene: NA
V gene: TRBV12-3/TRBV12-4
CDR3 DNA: TGTGCCAGCCGAATAGGGTTTACCTACGAGCAGTACTTC
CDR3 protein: CASRIGFTYEQYF

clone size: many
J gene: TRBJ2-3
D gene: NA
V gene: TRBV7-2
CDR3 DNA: TGTGCCAGCAGCTCTACACTGCGGGACAAGATAGATACGCAGTATTTT
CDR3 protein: CASSSTLRDKIDTQYF

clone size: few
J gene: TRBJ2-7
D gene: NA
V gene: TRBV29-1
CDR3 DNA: TGCAGCGTTGTTAAGAGGGTGGAAGAGCAGTACTTC
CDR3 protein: CSVVKRVEEQYF

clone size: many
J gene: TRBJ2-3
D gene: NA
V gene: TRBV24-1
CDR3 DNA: TGTGCCACCAGTGATCAGGGGCGGACGGATACGCAGTATTTT
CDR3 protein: CATSDQGRTDTQYF

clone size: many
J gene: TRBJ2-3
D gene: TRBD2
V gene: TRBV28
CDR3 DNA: TGTGCCAGCAGTTTACCGGGGGGGGGAGCAGATACGCAGTATTTT
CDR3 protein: CASSLPGGGADTQYF

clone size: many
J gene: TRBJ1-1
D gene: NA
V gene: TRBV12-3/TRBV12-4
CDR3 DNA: TGTGCGAGCAGCCCAATTGGTAACACTGAAGCTTTCTTT
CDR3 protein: CASSPIGNTEAFF

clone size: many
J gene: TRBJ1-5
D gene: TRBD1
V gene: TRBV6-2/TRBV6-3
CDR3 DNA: TGTGCCAGCAGTTACTCTCCGACCAGGACAGGTGCTAGGCAGCCCCAGCATTTT
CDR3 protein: CASSYSPTRTGARQPQHF

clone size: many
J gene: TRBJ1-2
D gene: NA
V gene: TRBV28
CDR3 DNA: TGTGCCAGCAGTGAAGACGGTAACTATGGCTACACCTTC
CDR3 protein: CASSEDGNYGYTF

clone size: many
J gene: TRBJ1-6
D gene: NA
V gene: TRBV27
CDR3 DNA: TGTGCCAGCAGTTCTGAGTATCTAGATTCACCCCTCCACTTT
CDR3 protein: CASSSEYLDSPLHF

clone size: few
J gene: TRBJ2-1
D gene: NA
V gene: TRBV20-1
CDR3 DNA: TGCAGTGCTACTGACACCTACAATGAGCAGTTCTTC
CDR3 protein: CSATDTYNEQFF

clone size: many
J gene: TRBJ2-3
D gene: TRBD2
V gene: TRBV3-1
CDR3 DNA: TGTGCCAGCAGCCACGGTCCGGGGGGGAGGGCAGATACGCAGTATTTT
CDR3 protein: CASSHGPGGRADTQYF

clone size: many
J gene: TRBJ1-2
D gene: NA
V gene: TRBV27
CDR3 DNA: TGTGCCAGCAGACCTGTCGACGGGGTTACCTATGGCTACACCTTC
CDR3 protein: CASRPVDGVTYGYTF

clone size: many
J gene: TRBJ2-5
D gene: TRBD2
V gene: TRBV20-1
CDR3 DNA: TGCAGTGCTGGCGGGGGCCAAGAGACCCAGTACTTC
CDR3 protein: CSAGGGQETQYF

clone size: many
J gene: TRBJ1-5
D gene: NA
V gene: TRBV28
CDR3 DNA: TGTGCCAGCAGTTTTGACAGCAGCAATCAGCCCCAGCATTTT
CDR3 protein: CASSFDSSNQPQHF

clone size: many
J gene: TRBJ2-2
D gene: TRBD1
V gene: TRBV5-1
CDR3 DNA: TGCGCCAGCAGCTTGGGGACAGGACTTATAAGGTTCGGCACCGGGGAGCTGTTTTTT
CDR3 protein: CASSLGTGLIRFGTGELFF

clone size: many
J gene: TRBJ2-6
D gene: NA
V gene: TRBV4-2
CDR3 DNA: TGTGCCAGCAGCCAAGGAACGACGAACTCTGGGGCCAACGTCCTGACTTTC
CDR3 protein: CASSQGTTNSGANVLTF

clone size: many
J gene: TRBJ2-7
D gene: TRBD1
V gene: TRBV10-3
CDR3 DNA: TGTGCCATCAGTGTAGGGCAGGGGGCTTCCTACGAGCAGTACTTC
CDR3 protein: CAISVGQGASYEQYF

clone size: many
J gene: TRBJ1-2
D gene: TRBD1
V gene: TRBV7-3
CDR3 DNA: TGTGCCAGCAGCACGGGGACAGGCCTCGAGGGCGGCTACACCTTC
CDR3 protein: CASSTGTGLEGGYTF

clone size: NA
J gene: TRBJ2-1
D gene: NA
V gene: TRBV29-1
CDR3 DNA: TGCAGCGTTGAAGGGCGGGGCTCTCTCCATGAGCAGTTCTTC
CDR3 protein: CSVEGRGSLHEQFF

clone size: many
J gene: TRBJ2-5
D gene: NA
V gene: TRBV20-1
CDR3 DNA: TGCAGTGTTACGGTCGTACGTGGCACCCAAGAGACCCAGTACTTC
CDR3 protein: CSVTVVRGTQETQYF

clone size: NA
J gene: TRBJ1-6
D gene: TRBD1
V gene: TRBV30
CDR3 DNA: TGTGCCTGGGGACCCAGGGGGTCTTGGAATTCACCCCTCCACTTT
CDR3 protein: CAWGPRGSWNSPLHF

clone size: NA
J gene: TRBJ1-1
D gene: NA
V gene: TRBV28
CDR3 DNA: TGTGCCAGCAGTTTAACGGGGTCGGACACTGAAGCTTTCTTT
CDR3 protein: CASSLTGSDTEAFF

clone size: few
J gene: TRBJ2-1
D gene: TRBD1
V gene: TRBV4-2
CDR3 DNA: TGTGCCAGCAGCCAAGAGGGGACAGGGGGATCTTGGCAGTTCTTC
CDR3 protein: CASSQEGTGGSWQFF

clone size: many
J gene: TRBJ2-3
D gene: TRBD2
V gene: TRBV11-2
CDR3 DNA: TGTGCCAGCAGCTACCCTAGCGGGGGCGGAGATACGCAGTATTTT
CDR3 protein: CASSYPSGGGDTQYF

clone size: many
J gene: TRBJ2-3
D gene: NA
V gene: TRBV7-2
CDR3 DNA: TGTGCCAGCAGCATCCGGACATACACAGATACGCAGTATTTT
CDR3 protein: CASSIRTYTDTQYF

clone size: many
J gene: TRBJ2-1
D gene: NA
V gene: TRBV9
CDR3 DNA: TGTGCCAGCAGCCCTGGACGGGAGATGGAGCAGTTCTTC
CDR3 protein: CASSPGREMEQFF

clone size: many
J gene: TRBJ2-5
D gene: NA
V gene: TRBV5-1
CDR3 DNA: TGCGCCAGCAGCCGCGGGACCAGGCGAGAGACCCAGTACTTC
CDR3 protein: CASSRGTRRETQYF

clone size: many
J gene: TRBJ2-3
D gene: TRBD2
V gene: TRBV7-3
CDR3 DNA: TGTGCCAGCAGCTTTTCCGGGGGGGCTACAGATACGCAGTATTTT
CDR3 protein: CASSFSGGATDTQYF

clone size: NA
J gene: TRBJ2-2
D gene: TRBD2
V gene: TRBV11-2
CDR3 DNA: TGTGCCAGCGGTGGGGGAGGTCTAGCGGGGGGGAACACCGGGGAGCTGTTTTTT
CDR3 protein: CASGGGGLAGGNTGELFF

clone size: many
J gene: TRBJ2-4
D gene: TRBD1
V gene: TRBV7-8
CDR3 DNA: TGTGCCAGCAGCTTAAACAGGGGGCCTGAAAACATTCAGTACTTC
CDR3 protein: CASSLNRGPENIQYF

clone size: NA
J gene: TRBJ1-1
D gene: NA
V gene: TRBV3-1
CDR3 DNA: TGTGCCAGCAGCCATCTCGGGACATTGAACACTGAAGCTTTCTTT
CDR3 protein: CASSHLGTLNTEAFF

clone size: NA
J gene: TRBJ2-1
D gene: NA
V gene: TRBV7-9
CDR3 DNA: TGTGTCAGCAGCTTAGATTGGGCAGGGGAAATTGAGCAGTTCTTC
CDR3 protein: CVSSLDWAGEIEQFF

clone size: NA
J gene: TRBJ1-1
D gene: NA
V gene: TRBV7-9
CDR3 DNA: TGTGCCAGCAGCTTATCAGGGGATGAAGCTTTCTTT
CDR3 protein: CASSLSGDEAFF

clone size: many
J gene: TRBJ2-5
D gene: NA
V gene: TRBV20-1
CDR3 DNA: TGCAGTGCTAGAGATGCTAACAGGGACTCGCAAGAGACCCAGTACTTC
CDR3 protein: CSARDANRDSQETQYF

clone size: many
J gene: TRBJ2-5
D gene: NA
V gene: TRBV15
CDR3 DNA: TGTGCCACCAAGCGGGACAGCGTCCAAGAGACCCAGTACTTC
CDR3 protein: CATKRDSVQETQYF

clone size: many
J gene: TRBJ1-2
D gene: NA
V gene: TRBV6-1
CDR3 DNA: TGTGCCAGCAGTCTCGGGCTAAACTATGGCTACACCTTC
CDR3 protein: CASSLGLNYGYTF

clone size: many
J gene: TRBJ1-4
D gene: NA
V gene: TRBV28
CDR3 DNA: TGTGCCAGCAGCCTTCGACCTGGGTTTGGTAATGAAAAACTGTTTTTT
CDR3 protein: CASSLRPGFGNEKLFF

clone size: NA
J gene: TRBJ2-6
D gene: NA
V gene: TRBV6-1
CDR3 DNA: TGTGCCGGGGGTGCCGGGGCCAACGTCCTGACTTTC
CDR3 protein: CAGGAGANVLTF

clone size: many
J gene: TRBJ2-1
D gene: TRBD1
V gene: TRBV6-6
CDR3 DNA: TGTGCCAGCAGTCGAGGGACAGGATATAACGATGAGCAGTTCTTC
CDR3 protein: CASSRGTGYNDEQFF

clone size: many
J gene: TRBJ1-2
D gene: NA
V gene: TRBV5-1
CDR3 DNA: TGCGCCAGCAGCGCTGGGAACAATTATGGCTACACCTTC
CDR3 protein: CASSAGNNYGYTF

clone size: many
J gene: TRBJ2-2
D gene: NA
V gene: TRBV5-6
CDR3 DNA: TGTGCCAGCAGCTTGGGCGAGCCCGGGGAGCTGTTTTTT
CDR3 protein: CASSLGEPGELFF

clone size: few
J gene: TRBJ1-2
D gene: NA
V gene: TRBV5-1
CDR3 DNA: TGCGCCAGCAGCGGGGGTTACAGGGCCGATGGCTACACCTTC
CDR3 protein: CASSGGYRADGYTF

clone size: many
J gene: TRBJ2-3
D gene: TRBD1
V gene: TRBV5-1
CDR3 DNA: TGCGCCAGCAGCTTCCGACAGGGCCCCACAGATACGCAGTATTTT
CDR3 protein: CASSFRQGPTDTQYF